One and the same sample provided the 7 T cell receptor beta chains below, sequenced in a study of shared clonotypes between healthy human individuals. Generated by immunoSEQ multiplex PCR, the TCRdb table keeps only in-frame clones and is missing some. The sample lists about 100,000 clones; about 67% were seen once. The sample comprised memory CD8+ T cells sorted from blood. Subset: CD45RO+ cells pooled with CCR7-negative TemRA cells. The receptors were gathered from a woman aged 25 to 45 in good health.

The V call is TRBV29-1, the J call TRBJ2-7, with TRBD2 matching over 7 bases. CDR3 length: 18 amino acids. The germline CDR1 and CDR2 sequences are SQVTM and ANQGSEA. Germline trimming cut 1 base from V and 2 bases from J; bases unmatched to any gene: 17. The CDR3 protein is CSVEGDSDSSGYTYEQYF. CDR3 coding DNA: TGCAGCGTTGAAGGCGATAGTGACTCTAGCGGCTATACCTACGAGCAGTACTTC.

This chain links TRBV27 with TRBJ2-3; D is ambiguous. This CDR3 is 15 amino acids long. V was shortened by 8 bases and J by 3 bases, with 18 bases between the two germline ends. The V gene's germline CDR1 is MNHEY and CDR2 SMNVEV (reference sequence). Here the CDR3 reads CASHKKPYMTDTQYF. The DNA for the CDR3 is TGTGCCAGCCACAAGAAACCTTATATGACAGATACGCAGTATTTT.

The chain carries TRBV20-1 and TRBJ1-1; D gene unclear. The CDR3 has 11 amino acids. In germline, CDR1 is DFQATT, CDR2 SNEGSKA (reference sequence). The CDR3 DNA reads as TGCAGCGTTGAGCTGAACACTGAAGCTTTCTTT. This codes for CSVELNTEAFF.

In this sample, this clone turned up once. V usage is TRBV6-1 and J usage is TRBJ1-3; D gene ambiguous. Per the germline V gene, CDR1 is MNHNS and CDR2 is SASEGT. Trimming cost V 7 bases and J 0 bases, with 13 bases left between them. The length of the CDR3 is 15 residues. As DNA, the CDR3 is TGTGCCAGCACTAGGTATGGAAGCTCTGGAAACACCATATATTTT. It is translated as CASTRYGSSGNTIYF.

Only a few counts were recorded for this clone. The rearrangement links TRBV2 to TRBJ2-7; 8 bases fit TRBD2. The germline V gene encodes CDR1 SNHLY and CDR2 FYNNEI. Trimming took 6 bases from V and 3 from J; bases not matched to a gene: 7. CDR3 size: 14 residues. This CDR3 is CASRERGYGYEQYF. CDR3 DNA sequence: TGTGCCAGCAGGGAGCGGGGGTACGGCTACGAGCAGTACTTC.

V is TRBV5-4 and J is TRBJ2-1; 7 nucleotides agree with TRBD2. The CDR3 contains 16 residues. The junction had 7 bases not matched to a gene; V was cut back by 4 bases and J by 0 bases. Germline assignment: CDR1 SGHNT and CDR2 YYREEE (reference sequence). This chain's CDR3 is CASSQERGSSYNEQFF. CDR3 nucleotides: TGTGCCAGCAGCCAAGAGCGGGGAAGCTCCTACAATGAGCAGTTCTTC.

This clone showed up just a few times. J is TRBJ2-3 and V is TRBV6-4, with 7 bases that match TRBD1. The junction had 1 base not matched to a gene; V was cut back by 0 bases and J by 4 bases. This CDR3 spans 14 amino acids. Germline values: CDR1 MRHNA, CDR2 SNTAGT. The DNA for the CDR3 is TGTGCCAGCAGTGACTCCCAGGGGGCAGATACGCAGTATTTT. Translation gives CASSDSQGADTQYF.